The clone carrying this T cell receptor (beta chain) was detected ten times or more. Each CDR3 protein gets one entry after TCRdb re-called the 5' RACE reads with MiXCR. The table lists some 150,000 distinct CDR3 sequences, roughly 6.2% of them singletons. The record originates from a study of T-cell memory formation after mild COVID-19. The CDR3 runs to 14 residues. V gave up 5 bases and J gave up 5 bases, with 16 bases separating them. CDR1 MNHNS and CDR2 SASEGT come from the germline V gene. This sequence was found in an adult woman who had mild COVID-19 (a few samples of this study predate the infection). Cell type and time point are not known. Sequencing was done on a sample of PBMCs or a T cell subset sorted from them (not recorded which). The genes are TRBV6-1 and TRBJ2-7, with TRBD2 as a possible D gene (5 bases). Here the CDR3 reads CASSRIPDGDEQYF. CDR3 coding DNA: TGTGCCAGCAGTCGGATTCCGGACGGGGACGAGCAGTACTTC.